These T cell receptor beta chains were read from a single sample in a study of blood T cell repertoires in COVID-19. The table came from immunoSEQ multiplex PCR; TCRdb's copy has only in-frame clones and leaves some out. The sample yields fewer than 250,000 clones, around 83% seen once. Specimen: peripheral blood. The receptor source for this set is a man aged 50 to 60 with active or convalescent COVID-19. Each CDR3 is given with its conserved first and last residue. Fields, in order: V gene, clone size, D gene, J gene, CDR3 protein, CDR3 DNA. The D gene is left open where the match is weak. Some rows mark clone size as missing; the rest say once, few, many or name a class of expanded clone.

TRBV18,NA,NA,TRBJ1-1,CASSPQGLRAEAFF,TGTGCCAGCTCTCCTCAGGGATTAAGGGCTGAAGCTTTCTTT
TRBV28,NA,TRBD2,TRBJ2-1,CASSSPGLGRGSSYNEQFF,TGTGCCAGCAGTTCTCCGGGACTAGGGAGGGGAAGCTCCTACAATGAGCAGTTCTTC
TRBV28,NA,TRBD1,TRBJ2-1,CASSLYRGTGVNEQFF,TGTGCCAGCAGTTTATACCGGGGGACAGGGGTAAATGAGCAGTTCTTC
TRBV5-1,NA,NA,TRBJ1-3,CASSLAGGSGNTIYF,TGCGCCAGCAGCTTGGCAGGAGGCTCTGGAAACACCATATATTTT
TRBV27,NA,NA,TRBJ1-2,CASSSTGYSYTF,TGTGCCAGCAGTTCCACAGGGTACAGCTACACCTTC
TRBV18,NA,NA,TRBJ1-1,CASSPPTGAYTEAFF,TGTGCCAGCTCACCACCGACTGGGGCTTACACTGAAGCTTTCTTT
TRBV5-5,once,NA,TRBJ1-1,CASSFFREAFF,TGTGCCAGCAGCTTCTTCCGGGAAGCTTTCTTT
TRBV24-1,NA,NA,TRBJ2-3,CATSAFDPGGADTQYF,TGTGCCACCAGTGCCTTCGACCCGGGGGGCGCAGATACGCAGTATTTT
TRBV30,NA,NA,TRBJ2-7,CAWSRGFDEQYF,TGTGCCTGGAGTAGGGGGTTCGACGAGCAGTACTTC
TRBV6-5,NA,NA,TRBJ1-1,CASTLRNTEAFF,TGTGCCAGCACGCTGAGGAACACTGAAGCTTTCTTT
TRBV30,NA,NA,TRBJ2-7,CAWSVLATVDEQYF,TGTGCCTGGAGTGTTCTAGCTACTGTAGACGAGCAGTACTTC
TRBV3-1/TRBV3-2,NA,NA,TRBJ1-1,CASSQDTVQISFVF,TGTGCCAGCAGCCAAGATACCGTACAGATAAGCTTCGTCTTT
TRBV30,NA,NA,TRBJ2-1,CAWSNDRSSYNEQFF,TGTGCCTGGAGCAACGACAGGAGCTCCTACAATGAGCAGTTCTTC
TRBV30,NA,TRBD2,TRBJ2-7,CAWSLRAGLGSSYEQYF,TGTGCCTGGAGTCTCCGAGCGGGACTCGGAAGCTCCTACGAGCAGTACTTC
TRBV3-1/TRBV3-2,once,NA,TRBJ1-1,CASSMRGGTEAFF,TGTGCCAGCAGCATGAGGGGGGGCACTGAAGCTTTCTTT
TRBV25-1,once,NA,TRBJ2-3,CASSVAIDTQYF,TGTGCCAGCAGTGTAGCGATAGATACGCAGTATTTT
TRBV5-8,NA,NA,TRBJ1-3,CASSFRSLSGNTIYF,TGTGCCAGCAGCTTTCGTTCTCTCTCTGGAAACACCATATATTTT
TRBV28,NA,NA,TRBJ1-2,CASSSFSGYTF,TGTGCCAGCAGTTCTTTTTCCGGCTACACCTTC
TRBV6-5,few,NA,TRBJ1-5,CASRLDRMAQPQHF,TGTGCCAGCAGACTCGACAGGATGGCTCAGCCCCAGCATTTT
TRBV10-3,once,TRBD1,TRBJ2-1,CAIRTGGLNEQFF,TGTGCCATCAGGACAGGGGGCCTTAATGAGCAGTTCTTC
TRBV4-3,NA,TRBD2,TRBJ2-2,CASSQLGLAEKVLNTGELFF,TGCGCCAGCAGCCAACTGGGACTAGCGGAAAAAGTTTTGAACACCGGGGAGCTGTTTTTT
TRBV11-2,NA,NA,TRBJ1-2,CASSDREVSGYTF,TGTGCCAGCAGCGACCGGGAGGTCTCCGGCTACACCTTC
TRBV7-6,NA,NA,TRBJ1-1,CASSLEGTTNTEAFF,TGTGCCAGCAGCTTAGAGGGGACAACCAACACTGAAGCTTTCTTT
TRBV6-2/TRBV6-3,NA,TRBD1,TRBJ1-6,CASSRPGQGVRFHF,TGTGCCAGCAGCCGACCGGGACAGGGGGTTCGGTTCCACTTT
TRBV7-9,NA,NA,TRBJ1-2,CAGRGRSYGYTF,TGTGCCGGGCGGGGGCGGTCCTATGGCTACACCTTC
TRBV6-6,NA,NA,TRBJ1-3,CASSYSVRKNTIYF,TGTGCCAGCAGTTACTCTGTGAGGAAAAACACCATATATTTT
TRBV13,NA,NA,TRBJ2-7,CASSLKDSYYEQYF,TGTGCCAGCAGCTTAAAGGACAGTTACTACGAGCAGTACTTC
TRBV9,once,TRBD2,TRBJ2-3,CASSNSGRDTQYF,TGTGCCAGCAGCAATAGCGGGAGGGATACGCAGTATTTT
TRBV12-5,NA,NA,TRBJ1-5,CASGPLNQPQHF,TGTGCTAGTGGTCCGCTAAATCAGCCCCAGCATTTT
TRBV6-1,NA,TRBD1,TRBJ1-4,CASSEQGAKKKLFF,TGTGCCAGCAGTGAACAGGGGGCCAAGAAAAAACTGTTTTTT
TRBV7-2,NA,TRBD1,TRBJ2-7,CASSYKGQPNNLRNYEQYF,TGTGCCAGCAGCTACAAGGGACAGCCGAACAACCTCCGGAACTACGAGCAGTACTTC
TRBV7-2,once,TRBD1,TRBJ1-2,CASSLTGAASGYTF,TGTGCCAGCAGCTTGACAGGGGCGGCAAGCGGCTACACCTTC
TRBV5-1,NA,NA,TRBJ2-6,CASSRSGANVLTF,TGCGCCAGCAGCCGCTCTGGGGCCAACGTCCTGACTTTC
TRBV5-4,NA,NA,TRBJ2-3,CASSPRGNTQYF,TGTGCCAGCAGCCCCCGGGGAAATACGCAGTATTTT
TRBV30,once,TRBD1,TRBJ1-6,CAWRDRAGSPLHF,TGTGCCTGGAGGGACAGGGCGGGTTCACCCCTCCACTTT
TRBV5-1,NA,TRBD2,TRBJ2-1,CASSLGLAGGPRLGNEQFF,TGCGCCAGCAGCTTGGGACTAGCGGGAGGGCCACGATTGGGTAATGAGCAGTTCTTC
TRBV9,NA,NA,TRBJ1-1,CASSPQGRPNTEAFF,TGTGCCAGCAGCCCCCAGGGCAGGCCGAACACTGAAGCTTTCTTT
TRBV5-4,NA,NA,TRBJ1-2,CASSFGRGDYGYTF,TGTGCCAGCAGCTTTGGCAGGGGAGACTATGGCTACACCTTC
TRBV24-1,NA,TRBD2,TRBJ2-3,CATSETSGRADTQYF,TGTGCCACCAGTGAGACTAGCGGGAGGGCCGATACGCAGTATTTT
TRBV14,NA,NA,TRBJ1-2,CVSSQRQGAAHYGYTF,TGTGTCAGCAGCCAAAGACAAGGGGCCGCCCACTATGGCTACACCTTC
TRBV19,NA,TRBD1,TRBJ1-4,CASSIIGQGDEKLFF,TGTGCCAGTAGTATAATCGGACAGGGGGATGAAAAACTGTTTTTT
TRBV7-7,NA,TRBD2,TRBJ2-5,CASSLLLAGGVGETQYF,TGTGCTAGCAGCTTACTGCTAGCGGGAGGAGTGGGGGAGACCCAGTACTTC
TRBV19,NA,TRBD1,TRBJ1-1,CASKVGGQSNTEAFF,TGTGCCAGTAAGGTCGGGGGACAGTCGAACACTGAAGCTTTCTTT
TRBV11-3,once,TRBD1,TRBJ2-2,CASSLVPSDRGGELFF,TGTGCCAGCAGCTTAGTGCCGTCGGACAGGGGAGGGGAGCTGTTTTTT
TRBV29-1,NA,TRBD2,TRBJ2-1,CSVGLAGGYNEQFF,TGCAGCGTTGGACTAGCGGGAGGCTATAATGAGCAGTTCTTC
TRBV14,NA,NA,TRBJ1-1,CASSQRGDLEAFF,TGTGCCAGCAGCCAACGAGGCGATCTCGAAGCTTTCTTT
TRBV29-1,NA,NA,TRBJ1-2,CSARERYGYTF,TGCAGCGCCCGGGAGAGGTATGGCTACACCTTC
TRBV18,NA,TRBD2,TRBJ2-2,CASSLRGASGANTGELFF,TGTGCCAGCTCACTCCGTGGGGCTAGCGGAGCTAACACCGGGGAGCTGTTTTTT